One T cell receptor beta chain is described in this entry. The sample belongs to a study of radiation and T cells in renal cell carcinoma. The CDR3 is made up of 14 amino acids. CDR1 LGHNA and CDR2 YNFKEQ come from the germline V gene. The V gene lost 0 bases and the J gene lost 6 bases, with 9 bases spanning the gap. Documented time point: baseline pretreatment blood. Treatment denoted: 15 Gy SBRT to primary tumor, nephrectomy 4 weeks later. Serial blood draws occurred at baseline and 2 and 4 weeks post-SBRT. Sequencing used immunoSEQ multiplex PCR; TCRdb keeps in-frame clones, though not all of them. The sample gives 140,000 or so clones, over 75% of which show up once; 12% is in the top ten.

The chain joins TRBV4-2 to TRBJ2-1; D is ambiguous. This TCR was recovered from a woman aged 45-65 years with renal cell carcinoma. Here the sequenced sample was blood, taken from a patient whose treatment included radiotherapy and nephrectomy. CDR3 nucleotide sequence: TGTGCCAGCAGCCAAGAGGGCCTGCCCAATGAGCAGTTCTTC. Translation gives CASSQEGLPNEQFF.